Each of the 9 T cell receptor beta chains below was sequenced from the same sample in a study of cytomegalovirus exposure and HLA in healthy donors. PCR employed 60 Vbeta and 13 Jbeta primers. The data were produced by immunoSEQ multiplex PCR, yet TCRdb's version contains in-frame clones alone and is incomplete. Altogether 150,000 to 200,000 clones are present, 75% being singletons, with the ten largest covering around 10%. The sample taken for sequencing was PBMCs. The receptors stem from a man younger than 35 in good health and CMV-seropositive.

This chain uses TRBV27 with TRBJ2-2; 7 bases agree with TRBD2. Germline CDR1 is MNHEY and CDR2 is SMNVEV (reference sequence). V lost 5 bases and J lost 5; bases outside the gene matches: 8. CDR3 length: 15 residues. The CDR3 nucleotides are TGTGCCAGCAGTCCTCTAGCGGAAAGAACCGGGGAGCTGTTTTTT. Translation: CASSPLAERTGELFF.

This chain's CDR3 is CASSSEVETAFF. CDR3 DNA sequence: TGTGCCAGCAGCTCCGAGGTTGAAACAGCTTTCTTT. V gene TRBV7-9 combines with J gene TRBJ1-1; D gene ambiguous. CDR3 length: 12 amino acids. V shed 4 bases and J shed 10 bases, with 13 bases lying between them. Germline V gives CDR1 SEHNR, CDR2 FQNEAQ (reference sequence).

In the case of this clone: Other DNA sequences in the same sample also yield this CDR3. DNA for the CDR3: TGTGCCAGCAGCTTAGCGGGAAATCAGCCCCAGCATTTT. The encoded protein is CASSLAGNQPQHF. This chain uses TRBV11-2 with TRBJ1-5; D uncertain. Deletions cut 1 base from V and 4 bases from J, with 5 bases between. This CDR3 region has 13 residues. The germline CDR1 and CDR2 sequences are SGHAT and FQNNGV. Looking up the rest from reference TRBV11-2 and TRBJ1-5 gives the full variable domain: EAGVAQSPRYKIIEKRQSVAFWCNPISGHATLYWYQQILGQGPKLLIQFQNNGVVDDSQLPKDRFSAERLKGVDSTLKIQPAKLEDSAVYLCASSLAGNQPQHFGDGTRLSIL.

The genes are TRBV7-2 and TRBJ2-3; TRBD2 aligns across 7 bases. The CDR3 length is 15 residues. Germline values: CDR1 SGHTA, CDR2 FQGNSA. The J segment lost 2 bases and the V segment lost 2 bases, leaving 4 bases of the junction unmatched. CDR3 in DNA: TGTGCCAGCAGCTTACTGGCGGGAGCCACAGATACGCAGTATTTT. Amino acid sequence: CASSLLAGATDTQYF.

The V call is TRBV29-1, the J call TRBJ2-1; 8 bases are a match to TRBD2. The CDR3 is 16 amino acids. V lost 3 bases, J lost 2 bases, and 9 bases stayed unmatched. The germline gives CDR1 SQVTM, CDR2 ANQGSEA. The CDR3 DNA reads as TGCAGCGTTGAGAAGACTAGCGCAAGCCCCTACAATGAGCAGTTCTTC. Translated: CSVEKTSASPYNEQFF.

Worth noting for this clone: The same CDR3 is also encoded by other DNA sequences in this sample. The gene calls are TRBV4-2 and TRBJ1-5; 7 bases fit TRBD1. CDR1 LGHNA and CDR2 YNFKEQ come from the germline V gene. V was clipped by 0 bases and J by 3 bases; unmatched bases: 2. This CDR3 region has 15 residues. The CDR3: CASSQDGTVNQPQHF. The DNA of the CDR3 is TGTGCCAGCAGCCAAGACGGGACAGTCAATCAGCCCCAGCATTTT.

A note on this clone: At one end, the junction sequence differs from germline, possibly due to a read error. The chain joins TRBV11-2 to TRBJ2-7; 7 bases line up with TRBD1. The CDR3 sequence is 15 residues long. CDR1 SGHAT and CDR2 FQNNGV come from the germline V gene. CDR3 sequence: CASSLDPQPEDRSSF. The CDR3 region has the DNA TGTGCCAGCAGCTTAGACCCCCAACCGGAGGACAGGAGTTCGTTC.

V usage is TRBV28 and J usage is TRBJ1-5; 10 nucleotides agree with TRBD1. The trim removed 5 bases at V and 2 bases at J, leaving 9 bases unmatched. There are 17 residues in the CDR3. CDR1 is MDHEN, CDR2 SYDVKM, per germline. CDR3 in amino acids: CASSPPGTGVGNQPQHF. DNA of the CDR3: TGTGCCAGCAGTCCACCGGGGACAGGGGTCGGCAATCAGCCCCAGCATTTT. The entire variable domain, with the rest obtained from reference TRBV28 and TRBJ1-5, is as follows: DVKVTQSSRYLVKRTGEKVFLECVQDMDHENMFWYRQDPGLGLRLIYFSYDVKMKEKGDIPEGYSVSREKKERFSLILESASTNQTSMYLCASSPPGTGVGNQPQHFGDGTRLSIL.

The CDR3 loop reads CASSIVDRGGYTF. The DNA of the CDR3 is TGTGCCAGCAGCATAGTGGACAGGGGCGGCTACACCTTC. This chain joins TRBV7-9 and TRBJ1-2; 9 bases match TRBD1. J lost 8 bases, V lost 5 bases, and 6 bases had no gene match. This CDR3 comprises 13 residues. CDR1 and CDR2 from the germline V gene are SEHNR and FQNEAQ (reference sequence). Looking up the rest from reference TRBV7-9 and TRBJ1-2 gives the full variable domain: DTGVSQNPRHKITKRGQNVTFRCDPISEHNRLYWYRQTLGQGPEFLTYFQNEAQLEKSRLLSDRFSAERPKGSFSTLEIQRTEQGDSAMYLCASSIVDRGGYTFGSGTRLTVV.